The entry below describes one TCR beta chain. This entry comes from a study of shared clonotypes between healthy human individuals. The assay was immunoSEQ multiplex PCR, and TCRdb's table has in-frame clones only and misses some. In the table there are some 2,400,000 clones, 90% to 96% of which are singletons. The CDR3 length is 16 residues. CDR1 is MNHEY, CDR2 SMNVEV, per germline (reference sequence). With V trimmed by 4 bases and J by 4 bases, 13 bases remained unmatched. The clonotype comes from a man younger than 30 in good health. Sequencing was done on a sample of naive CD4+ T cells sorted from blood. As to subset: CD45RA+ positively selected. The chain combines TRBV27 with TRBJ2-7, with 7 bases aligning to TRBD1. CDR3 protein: CASSSRDSPYYYEQYF. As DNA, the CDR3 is TGTGCCAGCAGTTCCCGGGACAGCCCTTACTATTACGAGCAGTACTTC.